The T cell receptor beta chain described here comes from a study of cytomegalovirus exposure and HLA in healthy donors. Turning to the study itself: A subsequent analysis stated that the 120 or so validation repertoires were run on the same platform as the 550 to 750 first-cohort repertoires.

Clones were sequenced by immunoSEQ multiplex PCR, and TCRdb holds only the in-frame ones, with some missing. Among approximately 150,000 clones listed, around nine tenths were seen once. Germline loops: CDR1 SNHLY, CDR2 FYNNEI. CDR3 size: 15 residues. The ends lost 1 base at V and 3 bases at J; junction bases unmatched: 5. With regard to this clone: Antigen specificity is unknown.

The study, taken as a whole, reports: It was found in a later analysis that first-cohort TCR clusters tended to co-occur in the 100 to 150 validation repertoires. The study put 150 to 200 TCR beta chains on its list as cytomegalovirus-associated. Reports credit the classifier with highly specific, highly sensitive diagnosis of cytomegalovirus status.

The chain uses TRBV2 and TRBJ2-7, with 8 bases that match TRBD1. The TCR originated in a woman aged 25 to 45 in good health and CMV-seronegative. Sequencing was done on a sample of PBMCs. Here the CDR3 DNA reads TGTGCCAGCAGTGAAGGGACAGGGTTTGTCTACGAGCAGTACTTC. Amino acid sequence: CASSEGTGFVYEQYF.